These 6 T cell receptor beta chains came from one sample sequenced in a study of preoperative IRX-2 immunotherapy in early breast cancer. Sample treatment: preoperative locoregional IRX-2 cytokine immunotherapy. The table came from immunoSEQ multiplex PCR; TCRdb's copy has only in-frame clones and leaves some out. The repertoire holds more than 35,000 clones, with roughly 80% as singletons. The specimen was tumor tissue, collected after IRX-2 immunotherapy. These receptors all stem from a human donor with breast cancer.

V usage is TRBV5-1 and J usage is TRBJ2-1; 10 bases fit TRBD1. The germline gives CDR1 SGHRS, CDR2 YFSETQ. Trimming at V came to 4 bases and at J to 4 bases, leaving 8 bases not matched to a gene. There are 16 residues in the CDR3. CDR3 region: CASSRWDRGGYNEQFF. CDR3 DNA: TGCGCCAGCAGCCGTTGGGACAGGGGAGGTTACAATGAGCAGTTCTTC.

The chain recombines TRBV29-1 with TRBJ1-2; D unclear. V was cut by 3 bases and J by 2 bases, with 7 bases left in between. The germline V gene encodes CDR1 SQVTM and CDR2 ANQGSEA. CDR3 length: 12 amino acids. The CDR3 DNA follows: TGCAGCGTTGAGAGTAAGAACTATGGCTACACCTTC. Amino acids: CSVESKNYGYTF. Full variable domain (missing parts from reference TRBV29-1 and TRBJ1-2): SAVISQKPSRDICQRGTSLTIQCQVDSQVTMMFWYRQQPGQSLTLIATANQGSEATYESGFVIDKFPISRPNLTFSTLTVSNMSPEDSSIYLCSVESKNYGYTFGSGTRLTVV.

The chain is built from TRBV6-8 and TRBJ2-7; D gene unclear. This CDR3 is 13 amino acids long. Germline CDR1 reads MNHGY; CDR2 reads SAAAGT. V was trimmed by 0 bases and J by 6 bases, leaving 9 bases between them. The CDR3 DNA follows: TGTGCCAGCAGTTACTCGGATCACATCGAGCAGTACTTC. The encoded protein is CASSYSDHIEQYF.

The V call is TRBV5-1, the J call TRBJ2-7; D is perhaps TRBD2 (7 bases). The germline gives CDR1 SGHRS, CDR2 YFSETQ. This CDR3 is built from 15 residues. V was pared by 6 bases and J by 6 bases, with 22 bases between. The CDR3 spells CASTINGGAAGEQYF. Here the CDR3 DNA reads TGCGCCAGCACCATAAATGGGGGGGCCGCTGGCGAGCAGTACTTC.

CDR3 DNA: TGTGCCAGCAGCTCGTCGGGAGGCGCCGCCTACGAGCAGTACTTC. It is translated as CASSSSGGAAYEQYF. The J gene is TRBJ2-7, the V gene TRBV7-6, with 7 bases that match TRBD2. The CDR3 totals 15 residues. Germline CDR1 and CDR2: SGHVS and FNYEAQ. Germline trimming cut 4 bases from V and 2 bases from J; bases unmatched to any gene: 8.

The chain is built from TRBV25-1 and TRBJ2-7, with TRBD1 matching 7 bases. Germline CDR1 MGHDK, CDR2 SYGVNS. This CDR3 is 13 amino acids long. V shed 6 bases and J 6 bases; nucleotides not matched to a gene: 8. The CDR3 sequence: CASRQTGMGEQYF. For the CDR3, the DNA is TGTGCCAGCAGGCAGACAGGGATGGGCGAGCAGTACTTC.